Listed here are 18 T cell receptor beta chains from one sample, sequenced in a study of CD8+ T cells in alopecia areata. Cell sorting was performed on pooled cutaneous lymph node cells with CD4, CD8alpha, NKG2D, NKG2ACE and other markers. Extracted RNA was reverse transcribed into cDNA, the sequencing template. Repertoires were generated with immunoSEQ multiplex PCR, while TCRdb's copy carries only in-frame clones and drops some. This sample carries about 300,000 clones, none of them present only once. Sequences were obtained from CD4+ T cells sorted from a lymph node. Receptor source: a C3H/HeJ mouse with alopecia areata. This strain's MHC haplotype is H2-k.

This clone has at least ten counts. Gene names and germline match the mouse. Sequencing ends 4 residues short of the CDR3 end; the germline J gene provides the rest. The identical CDR3 is also encoded by other nucleotide sequences in the sample. V is TRBV14 and J is TRBJ2-1; D perhaps matches TRBD1 (6 bases). This CDR3 is 14 amino acids long. Between the trimmed V and J ends, which lost 5 bases and 0 bases, there was a span of 9 bases. In germline, CDR1 is SGHDT, CDR2 FRDEAV. CDR3 loop: CASRRDNNYAEQFF. CDR3 DNA (partial): TGTGCCAGCAGGCGGGACAATAACTATGCT.

This clone has only a few counts. The genes are named according to mouse. The read gets to within 4 residues of the CDR3 end, and the germline J gene fills in the rest. This chain links TRBV13-2 with TRBJ1-2; D is unresolved. Between the trimmed V and J ends, which lost 5 bases and 2 bases, there was a span of 7 bases. This CDR3 has 12 residues. Germline CDR1 is NNHNN and CDR2 is SYGAGS (reference sequence). Incomplete CDR3 DNA: TGTGCCAGCGGGAACAGTAACTCC. It specifies CASGNSNS. The CDR3 as a whole reads CASGNSNSDYTF.

The sample holds a few counts of this clone. The genes and germline here are from mouse. The CDR3 goes on 4 residues after the read ends, and that part is filled in from the germline J gene. This chain joins TRBV31 and TRBJ2-3; 7 bases agree with TRBD2. The CDR3 runs 14 residues. Losses at the gene ends were 1 base for V and 2 bases for J; bases not matched to a gene: 3. Germline V gene sequence: CDR1 GKSSPN, CDR2 SITVG. CDR3 protein: CAWSPGGFAETLYF. The sequenced part of the CDR3 DNA is TGTGCCTGGAGTCCGGGGGGGTTTGCAGAA.

This clone has only a few counts. Any gene name here is a mouse gene name. With the read ending 3 residues before the CDR3 end, the germline J gene is used to fill in that end. The chain recombines TRBV13-1 with TRBJ1-6; TRBD1 might be the D (6 bases). TRBJ1-6 counts as an open reading frame of uncertain function. This CDR3 is 16 amino acids long. Trimming removed 3 bases at V and 1 base at J, with 11 bases between. The V gene's germline CDR1 is NSHNY and CDR2 SYGAGN. CDR3 DNA (partial): TGTGCCAGCAGTGGCCACAGGGCCTCCTATAATTCGCCC. This sequence encodes CASSGHRASYNSP. Given in full, the CDR3 is CASSGHRASYNSPLYF.

Comments on this clone: The germline and genes are mouse ones. The CDR3 is cut off 4 residues early in the read; its end comes from the germline J gene. The chain links TRBV13-2 to TRBJ2-3, with a tentative D call TRBD1 (6 bases). Looked up from germline, CDR1 is NNHNN and CDR2 is SYGAGS (reference sequence). There are 15 residues in the CDR3. The V end lost 5 bases, the J end lost 0 bases, and 13 bases lay between the germline ends. The covered CDR3 bases are TGTGCCAGCGGGAGGACAGTAATTAGTGCAGAA. Translated, it gives CASGRTVISAE. The CDR3, in full, reads CASGRTVISAETLYF.

Comment on this clone: Gene names and germline refer to mouse. The read halts 4 residues ahead of the CDR3 end, with the missing end drawn from the germline J gene. V is TRBV31 and J is TRBJ2-1, with TRBD2 identical over 12 bases. The trim removed 3 bases at V and 4 bases at J, leaving 4 bases unmatched. CDR3 length: 15 amino acids. Germline values: CDR1 GKSSPN, CDR2 SITVG. The CDR3 DNA, read in part, is TGTGCCTGGAGGACCGGGACTGGGGGGTATGCT. Its protein product is CAWRTGTGGYA. The whole CDR3 region reads CAWRTGTGGYAEQFF.

For this clone: Gene names are the mouse ones. The read ends 4 residues early relative to the CDR3; the germline J gene fills the gap. The chain links TRBV31 to TRBJ2-3; 7 bases line up with TRBD1. The CDR3 spans 15 residues. CDR1 is GKSSPN, CDR2 SITVG, per germline. V dropped 1 base and J dropped 2; count of bases not matched to a gene: 6. CDR3 DNA (partial): TGTGCCTGGAGTCCCCGACAGGGCGTTGCAGAA. Residues: CAWSPRQGVAE. The entire CDR3 is CAWSPRQGVAETLYF. The full variable domain, rest sourced from reference TRBV31 and TRBJ2-3, is AQTIHQWPVAEIKAVGSPLSLGCTIKGKSSPNLYWYWQATGGTLQQLFYSITVGQVESVVQLNLSASRPKDDQFILSTEKLLLSHSGFYLCAWSPRQGVAETLYFGSGTRLTVL.

The table lists this clone with a few counts. Gene names and germline refer to mouse. Sequencing ends 4 residues short of the CDR3 end; the germline J gene provides the rest. In the same sample, other DNA sequences code for this CDR3. This rearrangement joins TRBV13-3 to TRBJ2-5, with D possibly TRBD1 on 6 matching bases. Germline V gene data show CDR1 as NNHDY and CDR2 as SYVADS. The CDR3 has 13 residues. The CDR3 protein is CASSDHREDTQYF. The CDR3 DNA, read in part, is TGTGCCAGCAGTGATCACAGGGAAGAC. The full variable domain, its missing parts supplied by reference TRBV13-3 and TRBJ2-5, is EAAVTQSPRSKVAVTGGKVTLSCHQTNNHDYMYWYRQDTGHGLRLIHYSYVADSTEKGDIPDGYKASRPSQENFSLILELASLSQTAVYFCASSDHREDTQYFGPGTRLLVL.

This clone was seen only a few times. Gene names follow the mouse nomenclature. The missing CDR3 end, 4 residues past where the read stops, is filled in from the germline J gene. Other DNA sequences in the same sample also yield this CDR3. V gene TRBV1 combines with J gene TRBJ2-7; 7 bases map to TRBD1. The CDR3 is 13 amino acids. The J segment lost 3 bases and the V segment lost 3 bases, leaving 2 bases of the junction unmatched. Looked up from germline, CDR1 is NSQYPW and CDR2 is LRSPGD (reference sequence). Partial CDR3 DNA: TGCACCTGCAGTGCGCGGGACAGCTAT. Encoded protein: CTCSARDSY. The entire CDR3 reads CTCSARDSYEQYF.

There are a few counts of this clone. Germline and genes: mouse. The read falls 4 residues short of the CDR3 end, and the missing part is taken from the germline J gene. V and J are TRBV13-3 and TRBJ2-4, with D possibly TRBD1 on 6 matching bases. Germline V gene sequence: CDR1 NNHDY, CDR2 SYVADS. The CDR3 runs 15 residues. V gave up 3 bases and J gave up 0 bases, with 11 bases separating them. CDR3 in amino acids: CASSGGRGSQNTLYF. The CDR3 DNA, read in part, is TGTGCCAGCAGTGGAGGCAGGGGTAGTCAAAAC.

This clone was detected a few times. Gene names and germline refer to mouse. The read finishes 4 residues shy of the CDR3 end, and the germline J gene is used to complete it. The V call is TRBV12-1, the J call TRBJ1-2, with D possibly matching TRBD1 (5 bases). Per the germline V gene, CDR1 is SGHSN and CDR2 is HYEKVE. V lost 0 bases and J lost 0, with 10 bases in between. This CDR3 has 15 residues. The CDR3 bases that were read are TGTGCCAGCTCTCTCGACCCAGGGACAAACTCC. This codes for CASSLDPGTNS. The whole CDR3 reads CASSLDPGTNSDYTF.

In the case of this clone: These gene names are mouse names. The read comes to an end 4 residues before the CDR3 does, leaving the germline J gene to fill in the end. The chain recombines TRBV19 with TRBJ2-3, with D perhaps matching TRBD1 (5 bases). Trimming took off 1 base at V and 3 bases at J, with 12 bases between the two ends. Germline V CDR1 and CDR2: FNHDT, SITEND (reference sequence). The CDR3 is 15 residues long. This chain's CDR3 is CASSIFAGSAETLYF. Partial CDR3 DNA: TGTGCCAGCAGTATATTCGCAGGGAGCGCAGAA.

This clone was seen a few times. Here the gene names and germline are mouse. Coverage ceases 4 residues before the CDR3 finishes, and the germline J gene fills in the end. In the same sample, other DNA sequences code for this CDR3. The genes are TRBV5 and TRBJ2-3; 8 nucleotides match TRBD1. CDR1 LGHNA and CDR2 YNLKQL come from the germline V gene (reference sequence). CDR3 length equals 15 residues. Trimming at V came to 4 bases and at J to 1 base, leaving 4 bases not matched to a gene. The CDR3 loop reads CASSPDRGGAETLYF. The CDR3 DNA, read in part, is TGTGCCAGCAGCCCCGACAGGGGCGGTGCAGAA.

Many counts were recorded for this clone. Here the gene names and germline are mouse. The read is 4 residues too short to cover the CDR3 end, so that end is filled in from the germline J gene. The V and J genes are TRBV17 and TRBJ2-5; 8 bases line up with TRBD2. V lost 0 bases, J lost 3 bases, and 8 bases stayed unmatched. The CDR3 totals 17 residues. Germline V CDR1 and CDR2: MNHDT, YYDKIL. Here the CDR3 reads CASSRDRLTGGQDTQYF. The sequenced CDR3 bases are TGTGCTAGCAGTAGAGATCGATTAACTGGGGGTCAAGAC.

Only a few counts were recorded for this clone. Mouse gene names apply. The read falls 4 residues short of the CDR3 end, and the missing part is taken from the germline J gene. The sample contains more than one DNA sequence encoding this CDR3. This rearrangement joins TRBV13-3 to TRBJ1-2; 10 bases map to TRBD1. V gave up 5 bases and J gave up 1 base; unmatched junction bases: 2. The CDR3 totals 14 residues. In germline, CDR1 is NNHDY, CDR2 SYVADS. Here the CDR3 reads CASRRDRGNSDYTF. CDR3 DNA, as far as it was read: TGTGCCAGCAGAAGGGACAGGGGAAACTCC.

Regarding this clone: The genes and germline here are from mouse. The CDR3 bases that were read are TGTGCCAGCAGTATAGTAGGTACAAACACCGGG. Translating it yields CASSIVGTNTG. The CDR3, in full, reads CASSIVGTNTGQLYF. The V and J genes are TRBV19 and TRBJ2-2; D gene unclear. Coverage ceases 4 residues before the CDR3 finishes, and the germline J gene fills in the end. The CDR3 totals 15 residues. V was cut by 0 bases and J by 0 bases, with 6 bases left in between. Looked up from germline, CDR1 is FNHDT and CDR2 is SITEND (reference sequence). The full variable domain, its missing parts supplied by reference TRBV19 and TRBJ2-2, is GGIITQTPKFLIGQEGQKLTLKCQQNFNHDTMYWYRQDSGKGLRLIYYSITENDLQKGDLSEGYDASREKKSSFSLTVTSAQKNEMAVFLCASSIVGTNTGQLYFGEGSKLTVL.

This clone was counted a few times. Genes and germline are mouse. Read coverage stops 4 residues before the CDR3 terminus; the germline J gene supplies the remainder. The identical CDR3 is also encoded by other nucleotide sequences in the sample. This chain connects TRBV31 to TRBJ2-4; TRBD1 might be the D (6 bases). Germline CDR1 is GKSSPN and CDR2 is SITVG. V dropped 0 bases and J dropped 0 bases, with 10 bases sitting between them. The CDR3 is made up of 15 amino acids. CDR3 bases read: TGTGCCTGGAGTCTCGGGACATCTAGTCAAAAC. Translation gives CAWSLGTSSQN. The whole CDR3 sequence reads CAWSLGTSSQNTLYF. Combining the CDR3 with reference TRBV31 and TRBJ2-4 gives the whole variable domain AQTIHQWPVAEIKAVGSPLSLGCTIKGKSSPNLYWYWQATGGTLQQLFYSITVGQVESVVQLNLSASRPKDDQFILSTEKLLLSHSGFYLCAWSLGTSSQNTLYFGAGTRLSVL.

This clone showed up just a few times. Genes and germline are mouse. Partial CDR3 DNA: TGTGCCAGCAGGACCCTGGGGGGGTTTGCT. Translating gives CASRTLGGFA. The complete CDR3 reads CASRTLGGFAEQFF. The rearrangement joins TRBV19 to TRBJ2-1, with 9 bases fitting TRBD2. The DNA ends 4 residues before the CDR3 does, and the rest of the CDR3 is filled in from the germline J gene. CDR1 is FNHDT and CDR2 is SITEND in the germline V gene (reference sequence). Germline trimming cut 5 bases from V and 6 bases from J; bases unmatched to any gene: 6. The CDR3 has 14 residues. The full variable domain, completed using reference TRBV19 and TRBJ2-1, is GGIITQTPKFLIGQEGQKLTLKCQQNFNHDTMYWYRQDSGKGLRLIYYSITENDLQKGDLSEGYDASREKKSSFSLTVTSAQKNEMAVFLCASRTLGGFAEQFFGPGTRLTVL.